Listed below are T cell receptor beta chains from one sample, sequenced in a study of cytomegalovirus exposure and HLA in healthy donors. Profiled with immunoSEQ multiplex PCR; TCRdb holds only in-frame clones, not every one. The sample holds 150,000 to 200,000 clones; around 74% are singletons and the top ten take around 3.1%. Sequencing input: PBMCs. The source of these receptors is a female donor in good health and CMV-seronegative. Each CDR3 is given with its conserved first and last residue. Some rows have no size entry. The others give once, few or many, or a class for an expanded clone.

J gene	clone size	V gene	CDR3 protein
TRBJ2-2	-	TRBV7-9	CASSLATGSTGELFF
TRBJ2-2	-	TRBV10-3	CAISESLAGDTGELFF
TRBJ1-1	few	TRBV6-5	CASSYLARNTEAFF
TRBJ2-1	-	TRBV29-1	CSVRDRLYNEQFF
TRBJ2-7	-	TRBV27	CASSDSTYEQYF
TRBJ1-6	-	TRBV5-5	CASSLVLAYNSPLHF
TRBJ1-1	-	TRBV29-1	CSGRTGRVREVAEAFF
TRBJ1-3	many	TRBV7-2	CASSLGQAGNTIYF
TRBJ2-3	-	TRBV7-3	CASSLGQGSTDTQYF
TRBJ1-3	-	TRBV29-1	CSVAVGGGGNTIYF
TRBJ2-2	-	TRBV9	CASSPHPPGTSNTGELFF
TRBJ1-2	-	TRBV5-6	CASSLELQGVRYGYTF
TRBJ2-2	-	TRBV7-9	CAGGTGELFF
TRBJ2-4	few	TRBV6-6	CASVQGGNIQYF
TRBJ1-6	once	TRBV5-1	CASSTMDRGNSPLHF
TRBJ2-7	once	TRBV7-8	CASSVSGEAYEQYF
TRBJ2-7	-	TRBV7-2	CASSLITGAVSYEQYF
TRBJ2-5	-	TRBV7-3	CASSLWDSPRETQYF
TRBJ1-1	-	TRBV5-6	CASSLTGAEGSEAFF
TRBJ2-7	few	TRBV6-5	CASIRSGGAYEQYF
TRBJ1-2	-	TRBV6-1	CASSLGVPSTF
TRBJ1-1	few	TRBV19	CASSRQRVGGRDTEAFF
TRBJ2-7	-	TRBV7-9	CASSLGTSGNDEQYF
TRBJ2-5	-	TRBV27	CASSYVGDLQETQYF
TRBJ1-2	-	TRBV21-1	CASSGQGRVDYGYTF
TRBJ1-1	-	TRBV12-5	CASGLVLAGWTEAFF
TRBJ2-2	-	TRBV6-6	CASRDGRAGNGELFF
TRBJ1-4	-	TRBV7-2	CASSQGGETNEKLFF
TRBJ2-3	-	TRBV10-3	CAISAGQDTDTQYF
TRBJ1-1	-	TRBV29-1	CSGITPQTGTPEAFF
TRBJ2-7	-	TRBV7-9	CASSFGTAKYEQYF
TRBJ1-5	-	TRBV7-8	CASSLAAGDNQPQHF
TRBJ1-1	-	TRBV27	CASRSSLNTEAFF
TRBJ2-4	-	TRBV10-3	CAISESPGGLTKNIQYF
TRBJ1-2	-	TRBV28	CASSPVVDYGYTF
TRBJ2-5	-	TRBV30	CAWSRRLAGVGETQYF
TRBJ2-3	-	TRBV7-8	CASSQLAGGPGTQYF
TRBJ2-4	-	TRBV5-6	CASSFAGSLAKNIQYF
TRBJ2-7	-	TRBV9	CASSVDRQTHSYEQYF
TRBJ1-4	-	TRBV15	CATSRAGQGANEKLFF
TRBJ2-4	-	TRBV7-2	CASSLDGTGTGDIQYF
TRBJ2-1	-	TRBV7-8	CASSRSRQDRTSGSDEQFF
TRBJ2-7	-	TRBV5-1	CASRLGTDEQYF
TRBJ1-2	-	TRBV7-9	CASSLELGQGTNYGYTF
TRBJ1-1	once	TRBV5-1	CASSLDGRANTEAFF
TRBJ2-1	-	TRBV19	CASSTGQGSDEQFF
TRBJ2-7	-	TRBV7-2	CASSATSGRFYEQYF
TRBJ2-5	once	TRBV2	CASKGHGKGEETQYF
TRBJ2-5	once	TRBV27	CASSFLTSREKGQETQYF
TRBJ1-2	-	TRBV5-1	CASSPAGWTGNYGYTF
TRBJ1-1	-	TRBV28	CASRSDREKTEAFF
TRBJ1-2	-	TRBV7-9	CASSPGDRASYGYTF
TRBJ2-5	-	TRBV4-2	CASSQGLVIGEQYF
TRBJ2-3	few	TRBV7-9	CASSPILGGGTDTQYF